This T cell receptor (beta chain) was documented in a study of T cell responses to AZD1222 COVID-19 vaccine. The method was immunoSEQ multiplex PCR; TCRdb's version includes in-frame clones alone and lacks a portion of them. The data show about 110,000 clones, with 90% seen just once and 5% to 5.5% held by the top ten. The V gene's germline CDR1 is LNHDA and CDR2 SQIVND (reference sequence). V gave up 3 bases and J gave up 5 bases, with 10 bases separating them. The CDR3 has 13 amino acids. Notes on the study in general: Increased Spike-specific TCR breadth and depth were observed after two AZD1222 doses.

A remark on this clone: Its antigen is not known.

V and J are TRBV19 and TRBJ1-2, with a weak D call TRBD1 (5 bases). The clonotype was recovered from an adult in good health. Sequenced material: peripheral blood, taken on day 0 of AZD1222 vaccination. The CDR3 is CASSMGPTYGYTF. CDR3 coding DNA: TGTGCCAGTAGTATGGGACCGACTTATGGCTACACCTTC.